This T cell receptor beta chain was documented in a study of T cells in Graves' hyperthyroidism and ophthalmopathy. Study outcomes and limitations: With a median lead of roughly 6.8 months before onset, the model predicted ophthalmopathy.

Germline V gene lookup returns CDR1 MDHEN and CDR2 SYDVKM. This CDR3 comprises 16 residues. V dropped 6 bases and J dropped 0 bases, with 16 bases sitting between them. As regards this clonotype: Its antigen is still unknown.

Amplification yielded TCR beta CDR3 regions, with RNA transcripts as the source. In the first-round RT-PCR of the TCR CDR3, the HTBI primer set was used. MiXCR, run by TCRdb on the multiplex PCR reads, gives a single entry per CDR3 protein. Among some 210,000 distinct CDR3 sequences listed, roughly 17% were seen once. PBMCs stemmed from 10 ml fresh peripheral blood. Source material: blood. This sequence originates from a man aged 50 or older with Graves' hyperthyroidism. The chain combines TRBV28 with TRBJ2-3; D perhaps matches TRBD2 (5 bases). CDR3 bases: TGTGCCAGCAGCCTAAGGACTTACAGTAGCACAGATACGCAGTATTTT. Translating it yields CASSLRTYSSTDTQYF.